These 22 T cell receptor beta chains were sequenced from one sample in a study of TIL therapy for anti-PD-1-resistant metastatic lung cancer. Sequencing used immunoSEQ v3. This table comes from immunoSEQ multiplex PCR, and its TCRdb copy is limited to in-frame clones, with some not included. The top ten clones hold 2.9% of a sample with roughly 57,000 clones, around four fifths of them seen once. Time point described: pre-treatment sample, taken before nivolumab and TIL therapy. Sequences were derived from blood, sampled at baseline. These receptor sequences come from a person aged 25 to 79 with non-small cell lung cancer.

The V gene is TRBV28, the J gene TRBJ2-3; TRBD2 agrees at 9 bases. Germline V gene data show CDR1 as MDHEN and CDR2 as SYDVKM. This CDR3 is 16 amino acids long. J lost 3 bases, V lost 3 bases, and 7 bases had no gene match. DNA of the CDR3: TGTGCCAGCAGTTTTATGGCGGGAGGGCCGACAGATACGCAGTATTTT. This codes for CASSFMAGGPTDTQYF.

The CDR3 DNA reads TGTGCCTGGACTCTGCAATATACGCAGTATTTT. Translation gives CAWTLQYTQYF. The V and J genes are TRBV30 and TRBJ2-3; D is ambiguous. Trimming took off 4 bases at V and 7 bases at J, with 9 bases between the two ends. The CDR3 length is 11 residues. Per the germline V gene, CDR1 is GTSNPN and CDR2 is SVGIG (reference sequence).

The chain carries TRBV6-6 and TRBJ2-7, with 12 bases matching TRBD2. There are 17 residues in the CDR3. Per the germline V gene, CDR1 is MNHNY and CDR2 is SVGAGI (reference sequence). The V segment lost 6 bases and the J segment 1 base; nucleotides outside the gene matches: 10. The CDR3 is CASRRLAGAHESYEQYF. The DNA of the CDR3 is TGTGCCAGCAGACGACTAGCGGGAGCGCACGAATCCTACGAGCAGTACTTC.

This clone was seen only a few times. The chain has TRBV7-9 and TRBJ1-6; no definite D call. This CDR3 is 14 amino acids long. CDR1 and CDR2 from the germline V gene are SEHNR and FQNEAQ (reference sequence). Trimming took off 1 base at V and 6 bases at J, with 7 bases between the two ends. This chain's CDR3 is CASSLGYSNSPLHF. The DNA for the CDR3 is TGTGCCAGCAGCTTAGGGTACAGTAATTCACCCCTCCACTTT.

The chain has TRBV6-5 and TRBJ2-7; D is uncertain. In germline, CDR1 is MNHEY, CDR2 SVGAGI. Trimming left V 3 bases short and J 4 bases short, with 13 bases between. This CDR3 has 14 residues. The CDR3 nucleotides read TGTGCCAGCAGTTATTCGAGTCAGGTTTACGAGCAGTACTTC. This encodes CASSYSSQVYEQYF.

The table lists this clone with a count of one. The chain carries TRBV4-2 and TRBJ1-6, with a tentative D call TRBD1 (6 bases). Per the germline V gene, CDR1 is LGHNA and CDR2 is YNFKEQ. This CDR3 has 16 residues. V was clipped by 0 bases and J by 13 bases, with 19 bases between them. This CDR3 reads CASSQDRQDGVVPLHF. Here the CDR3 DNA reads TGTGCCAGCAGCCAAGATAGACAGGACGGGGTAGTCCCCCTCCACTTT.

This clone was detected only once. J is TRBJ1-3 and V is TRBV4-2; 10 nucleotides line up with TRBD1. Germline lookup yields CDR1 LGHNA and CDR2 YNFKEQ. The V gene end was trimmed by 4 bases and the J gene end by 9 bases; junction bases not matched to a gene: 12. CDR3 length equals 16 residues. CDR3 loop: CASSRSAGTGVVTIYF. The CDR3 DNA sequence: TGTGCCAGCAGCCGATCCGCCGGGACAGGGGTTGTCACCATATATTTT.

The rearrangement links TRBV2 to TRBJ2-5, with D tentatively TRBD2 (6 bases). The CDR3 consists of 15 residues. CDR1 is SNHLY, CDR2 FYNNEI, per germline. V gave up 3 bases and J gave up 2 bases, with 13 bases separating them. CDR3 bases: TGTGCCAGCAGTGACGGTAGCGGAACACAAGAGACCCAGTACTTC. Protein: CASSDGSGTQETQYF.

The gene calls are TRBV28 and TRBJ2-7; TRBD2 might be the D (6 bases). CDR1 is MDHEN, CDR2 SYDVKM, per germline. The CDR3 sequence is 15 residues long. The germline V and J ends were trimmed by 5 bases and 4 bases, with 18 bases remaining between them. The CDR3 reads CASSGAETRLYEQYF. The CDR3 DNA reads TGTGCCAGCAGTGGGGCGGAGACTAGACTGTACGAGCAGTACTTC.

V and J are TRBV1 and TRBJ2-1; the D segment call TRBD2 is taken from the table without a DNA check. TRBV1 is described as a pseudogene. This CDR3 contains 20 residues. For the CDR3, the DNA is TGCACCAGCAGCCGAGAAAGGTCAACTAGCGGGAGTGCTACCTACAATGAGCAGTTCTTC. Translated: CTSSRERSTSGSATYNEQFF.

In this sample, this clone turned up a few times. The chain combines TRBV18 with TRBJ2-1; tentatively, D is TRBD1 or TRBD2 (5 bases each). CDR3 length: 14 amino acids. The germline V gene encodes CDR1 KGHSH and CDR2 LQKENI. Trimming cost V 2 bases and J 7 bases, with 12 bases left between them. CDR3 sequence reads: CASSPGGRLNEQFF. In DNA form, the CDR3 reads TGTGCCAGCTCACCAGGGGGTAGATTGAATGAGCAGTTCTTC.

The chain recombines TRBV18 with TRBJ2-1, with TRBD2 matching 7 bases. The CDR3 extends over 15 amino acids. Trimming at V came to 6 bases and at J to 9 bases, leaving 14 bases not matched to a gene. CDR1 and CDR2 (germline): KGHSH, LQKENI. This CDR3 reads CASSQNPAGSGEQFF. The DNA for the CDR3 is TGTGCCAGCTCCCAAAATCCAGCGGGGTCAGGTGAGCAGTTCTTC. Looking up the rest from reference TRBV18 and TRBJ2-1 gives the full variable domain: NAGVMQNPRHLVRRRGQEARLRCSPMKGHSHVYWYRQLPEEGLKFMVYLQKENIIDESGMPKERFSAEFPKEGPSILRIQQVVRGDSAAYFCASSQNPAGSGEQFFGPGTRLTVL.

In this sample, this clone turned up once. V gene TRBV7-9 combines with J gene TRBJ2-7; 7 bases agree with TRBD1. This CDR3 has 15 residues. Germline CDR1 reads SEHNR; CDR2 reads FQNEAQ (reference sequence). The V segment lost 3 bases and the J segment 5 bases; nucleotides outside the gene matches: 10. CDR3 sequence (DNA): TGTGCCAGCAGCTTCGGCTGGGACAGCCCCGACGAGCAGTACTTC. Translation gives CASSFGWDSPDEQYF.

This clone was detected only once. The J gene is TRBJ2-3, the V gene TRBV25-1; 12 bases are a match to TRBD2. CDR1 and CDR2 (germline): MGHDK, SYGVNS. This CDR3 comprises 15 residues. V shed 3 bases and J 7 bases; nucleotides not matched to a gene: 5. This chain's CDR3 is CASSELAGGQHTQYF. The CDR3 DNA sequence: TGTGCCAGCAGTGAGCTAGCGGGGGGGCAACATACGCAGTATTTT.

The CDR3 region has the DNA TGTGCCAGCAGCTCCCAGGGAGGTCGCACAGATACGCAGTATTTT. As protein: CASSSQGGRTDTQYF. The chain employs TRBV7-3 and TRBJ2-3, with a possible D match to TRBD2 (6 bases). The V end lost 4 bases, the J end lost 1 base, and 12 bases lay between the germline ends. The germline V gene has CDR1 SGHTA and CDR2 FQGTGA. The CDR3 has 15 residues.

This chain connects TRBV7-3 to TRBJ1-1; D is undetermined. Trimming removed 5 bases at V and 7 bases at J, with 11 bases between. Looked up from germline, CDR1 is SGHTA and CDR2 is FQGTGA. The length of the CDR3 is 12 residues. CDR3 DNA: TGTGCCAGCAGCCTCGGAGGTGGTGAAGCTTTCTTT. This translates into CASSLGGGEAFF. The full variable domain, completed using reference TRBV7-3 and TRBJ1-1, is GAGVSQTPSNKVTEKGKYVELRCDPISGHTALYWYRQSLGQGPEFLIYFQGTGAADDSGLPNDRFFAVRPEGSVSTLKIQRTERGDSAVYLCASSLGGGEAFFGQGTRLTVV.

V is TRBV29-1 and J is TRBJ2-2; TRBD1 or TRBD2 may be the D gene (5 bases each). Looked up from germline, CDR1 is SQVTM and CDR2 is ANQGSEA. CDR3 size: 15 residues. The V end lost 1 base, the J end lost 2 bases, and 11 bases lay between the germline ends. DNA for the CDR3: TGCAGCGTTGAAGCGAGGGGTGGAAACACCGGGGAGCTGTTTTTT. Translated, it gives CSVEARGGNTGELFF.

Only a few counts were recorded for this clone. The chain's CDR3 is CATSSPRSYEQYF. DNA of the CDR3: TGTGCCACCAGCAGCCCCAGGTCTTACGAGCAGTACTTC. This chain joins TRBV15 and TRBJ2-7; D is undetermined. The CDR3 has 13 residues. V dropped 3 bases and J dropped 4 bases, with 10 bases sitting between them. The germline CDR1 and CDR2 sequences are LNHNV and YYDKDF (reference sequence). Using reference TRBV15 and TRBJ2-7 for the parts outside the CDR3, the full variable domain is DAMVIQNPRYQVTQFGKPVTLSCSQTLNHNVMYWYQQKSSQAPKLLFHYYDKDFNNEADTPDNFQSRRPNTSFCFLDIRSPGLGDTAMYLCATSSPRSYEQYFGPGTRLTVT.

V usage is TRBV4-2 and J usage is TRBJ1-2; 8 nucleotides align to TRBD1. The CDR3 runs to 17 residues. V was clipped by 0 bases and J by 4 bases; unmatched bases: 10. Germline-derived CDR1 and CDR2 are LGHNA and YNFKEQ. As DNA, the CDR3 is TGTGCCAGCAGCCAAGATCGAGCGACAGGGGTTGCCTATGGCTACACCTTC. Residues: CASSQDRATGVAYGYTF.

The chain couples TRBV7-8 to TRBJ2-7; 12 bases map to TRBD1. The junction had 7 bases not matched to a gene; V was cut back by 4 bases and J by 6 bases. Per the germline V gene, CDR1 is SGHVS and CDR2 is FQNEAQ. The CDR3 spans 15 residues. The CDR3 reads CASSYGGQGAGEQYF. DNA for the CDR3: TGTGCCAGCAGCTACGGGGGACAGGGGGCGGGCGAGCAGTACTTC. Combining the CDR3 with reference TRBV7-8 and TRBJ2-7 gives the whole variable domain GAGVSQSPRYKVAKRGQDVALRCDPISGHVSLFWYQQALGQGPEFLTYFQNEAQLDKSGLPSDRFFAERPEGSVSTLKIQRTQQEDSAVYLCASSYGGQGAGEQYFGPGTRLTVT.

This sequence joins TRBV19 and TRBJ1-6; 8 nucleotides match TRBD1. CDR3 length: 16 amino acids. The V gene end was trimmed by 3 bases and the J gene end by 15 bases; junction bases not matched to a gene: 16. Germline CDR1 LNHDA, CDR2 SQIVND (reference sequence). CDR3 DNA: TGTGCCAGTAGTATCGACAACCGGGACAGGAGAGATGTCCTCCACTTT. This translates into CASSIDNRDRRDVLHF. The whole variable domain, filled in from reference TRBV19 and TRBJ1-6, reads DGGITQSPKYLFRKEGQNVTLSCEQNLNHDAMYWYRQDPGQGLRLIYYSQIVNDFQKGDIAEGYSVSREKKESFPLTVTSAQKNPTAFYLCASSIDNRDRRDVLHFGNGTRLTVT.

The CDR3 nucleotides are TGTGCCAGCATGAACGGGGGACGGCGCGAGCAGTACTTC. This encodes CASMNGGRREQYF. This chain joins TRBV6-6 and TRBJ2-7, with a possible D match to TRBD2 (6 bases). Trimming took off 7 bases at V and 6 bases at J, with 16 bases between the two ends. This CDR3 comprises 13 residues. Germline CDR1 and CDR2: MNHNY and SVGAGI (reference sequence).